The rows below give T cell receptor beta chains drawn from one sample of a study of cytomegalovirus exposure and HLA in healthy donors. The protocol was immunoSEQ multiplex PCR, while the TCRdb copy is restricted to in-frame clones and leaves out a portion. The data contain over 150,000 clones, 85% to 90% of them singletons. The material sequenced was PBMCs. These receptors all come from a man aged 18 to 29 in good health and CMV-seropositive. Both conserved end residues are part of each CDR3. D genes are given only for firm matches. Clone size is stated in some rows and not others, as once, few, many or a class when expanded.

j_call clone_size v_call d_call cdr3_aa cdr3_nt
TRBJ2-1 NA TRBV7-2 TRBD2 CASSFSGRWNNEQFF TGTGCCAGCAGCTTTAGCGGGAGGTGGAACAATGAGCAGTTCTTC
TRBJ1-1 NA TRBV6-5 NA CASRIGVNTEAFF TGTGCCAGCAGAATCGGGGTGAACACTGAAGCTTTCTTT
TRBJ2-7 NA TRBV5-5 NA CASSLGSGASYEQYF TGTGCCAGCAGCTTGGGCTCAGGGGCCTCCTACGAGCAGTACTTC
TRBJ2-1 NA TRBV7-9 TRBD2 CASSFLAGVYNEQFF TGTGCCAGCAGCTTTCTAGCGGGGGTCTACAATGAGCAGTTCTTC
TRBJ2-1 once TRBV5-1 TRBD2 CASLPTGGPTYNEQFF TGCGCCAGCCTTCCAACGGGAGGGCCCACCTACAATGAGCAGTTCTTC
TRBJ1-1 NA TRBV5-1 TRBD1 CASTPGTGPVNTEAFF TGCGCCAGCACTCCCGGGACAGGGCCGGTGAACACTGAAGCTTTCTTT
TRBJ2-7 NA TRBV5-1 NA CASSPDILRLSYEQYF TGCGCCAGCAGCCCAGACATTCTCAGGCTTTCTTACGAGCAGTACTTC
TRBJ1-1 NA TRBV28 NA CASSVGTVNTEAFF TGTGCCAGCAGTGTCGGTACAGTGAACACTGAAGCTTTCTTT
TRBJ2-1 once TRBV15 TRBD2 CATSRDRGIRAGGPDEQFF TGTGCCACCAGCAGAGATCGGGGAATTAGAGCGGGAGGGCCCGATGAGCAGTTCTTC
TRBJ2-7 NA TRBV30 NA CAWSKGDRWSYEQYF TGTGCCTGGAGCAAGGGGGATAGGTGGAGTTACGAGCAGTACTTC
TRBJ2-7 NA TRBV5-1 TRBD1 CASSLETRGPYEQYF TGCGCCAGCAGCTTGGAAACCAGGGGGCCGTACGAGCAGTACTTC
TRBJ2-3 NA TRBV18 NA CASSLRPLRDRHSDF TGTGCCAGCTCACTCCGGCCATTGCGGGACCGTCACTCGGATTTT
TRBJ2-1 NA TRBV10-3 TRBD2 CATALSPGGGRPNEQFF TGTGCCACCGCACTCAGCCCGGGGGGAGGCCGCCCCAATGAGCAGTTCTTC
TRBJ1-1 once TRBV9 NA CASSWTDNTEAFF TGTGCCAGCAGCTGGACAGATAACACTGAAGCTTTCTTT
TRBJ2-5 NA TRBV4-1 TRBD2 CASSQGSGTSIVAQYF TGCGCCAGCAGCCAAGGGTCCGGGACTAGTATAGTTGCCCAGTACTTC
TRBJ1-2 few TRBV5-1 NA CASSLSLAGNGYTF TGCGCCAGCAGCTTGTCCCTAGCAGGCAATGGCTACACCTTC
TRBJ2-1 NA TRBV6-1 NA CASKGGGNEQFF TGTGCCAGCAAAGGGGGGGGTAATGAGCAGTTCTTC
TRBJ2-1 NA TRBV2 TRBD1 CASSARGIAYNEQFF TGTGCCAGCAGTGCCAGGGGGATAGCCTACAATGAGCAGTTCTTC
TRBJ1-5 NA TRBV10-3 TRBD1 CAVGQGGSQSQPQHF TGTGCCGTTGGACAGGGAGGTTCGCAAAGTCAGCCCCAGCATTTT
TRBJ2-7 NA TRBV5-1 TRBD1 CASSVAGTGAYEQYF TGCGCCAGCAGCGTCGCCGGGACAGGAGCCTACGAGCAGTACTTC
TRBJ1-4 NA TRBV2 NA CASSDFIGQLNEKLFF TGTGCCAGCAGTGATTTCATCGGACAGCTCAATGAAAAACTGTTTTTT
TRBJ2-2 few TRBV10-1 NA CASSESIRGELFF TGCGCCAGCAGTGAGTCGATTCGGGGGGAGCTGTTTTTT
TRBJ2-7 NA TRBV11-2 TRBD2 CASSLVASGPYEQYF TGTGCCAGCAGCTTAGTTGCTAGCGGACCCTACGAGCAGTACTTC
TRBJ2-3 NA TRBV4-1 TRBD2 CASSQLESLAGGGVGTDTQYF TGCGCCAGCAGCCAATTAGAAAGTCTAGCGGGAGGAGGGGTGGGTACAGATACGCAGTATTTT
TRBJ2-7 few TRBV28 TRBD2 CASSSTSGIYEQYF TGTGCCAGCAGTTCGACTAGCGGGATCTACGAGCAGTACTTC
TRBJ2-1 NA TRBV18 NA CASFRLSENTEQFF TGTGCCAGCTTTAGACTCAGTGAAAATACTGAGCAGTTCTTC
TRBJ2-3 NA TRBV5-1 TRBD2 CASSLYLGTRLAGTPSTDTQYF TGCGCCAGCAGCTTGTATTTAGGGACACGACTAGCGGGAACCCCTAGCACAGATACGCAGTATTTT
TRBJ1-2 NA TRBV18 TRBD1 CASSPTGGNGYTF TGTGCCAGCTCACCTACAGGGGGGAATGGCTACACCTTC
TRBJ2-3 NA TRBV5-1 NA CASSLLPTGSDTQYF TGCGCCAGCAGCTTGTTACCCACAGGGTCAGATACGCAGTATTTT
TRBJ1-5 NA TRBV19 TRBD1 CASSTGGLSNQPQHF TGTGCCAGTAGCACAGGGGGATTGAGCAATCAGCCCCAGCATTTT
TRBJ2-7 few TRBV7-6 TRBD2 CASSLTSGHSYEQYF TGTGCCAGCAGCTTAACTAGCGGACACTCCTACGAGCAGTACTTC
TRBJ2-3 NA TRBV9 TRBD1 CASSPPADRDTDTQYF TGTGCCAGCAGCCCCCCGGCGGACAGGGACACAGATACGCAGTATTTT
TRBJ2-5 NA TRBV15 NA CATSRGLLQETQYF TGTGCCACCAGCAGAGGGCTCCTTCAAGAGACCCAGTACTTC
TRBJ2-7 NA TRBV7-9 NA CASSLSSYEQYF TGTGCCAGCAGCCTCAGCTCCTACGAGCAGTACTTC
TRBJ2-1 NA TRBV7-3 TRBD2 CASSPPGLASNEQFF TGTGCCAGCAGCCCTCCGGGACTAGCGAGCAATGAGCAGTTCTTC
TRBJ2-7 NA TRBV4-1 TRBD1 CASSKGRGHYEQYF TGCGCCAGCAGCAAGGGAAGGGGGCACTACGAGCAGTACTTC
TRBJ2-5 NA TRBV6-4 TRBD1 CASNRQGSGQETQYF TGTGCCAGCAACCGACAGGGGAGCGGTCAAGAGACCCAGTACTTC
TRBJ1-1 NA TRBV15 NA CATSRDYMNTEAFF TGTGCCACCAGCAGAGATTATATGAACACTGAAGCTTTCTTT
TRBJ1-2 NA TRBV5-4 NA CASSLAEANYGYTF TGTGCCAGCAGCTTAGCCGAGGCTAACTATGGCTACACCTTC
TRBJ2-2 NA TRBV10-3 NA CAISDLAGNTGELFF TGTGCCATCAGTGATCTAGCAGGGAACACCGGGGAGCTGTTTTTT
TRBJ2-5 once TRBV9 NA CASSPYAVIKETQYF TGTGCCAGCAGCCCCTACGCGGTCATTAAAGAGACCCAGTACTTC
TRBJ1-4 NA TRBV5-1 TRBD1 CASSDGTGGRANEKLFF TGCGCCAGCAGCGACGGGACAGGGGGCCGGGCTAATGAAAAACTGTTTTTT
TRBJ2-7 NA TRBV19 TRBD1 CASKKGAGSYEQYF TGTGCCAGTAAGAAGGGGGCCGGATCCTACGAGCAGTACTTC
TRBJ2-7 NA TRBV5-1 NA CASSFQGPPVEQYF TGCGCCAGCAGCTTTCAGGGTCCTCCTGTGGAGCAGTACTTC
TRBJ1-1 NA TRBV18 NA CASSPQSGATRSEAFF TGTGCCAGCTCACCACAGTCTGGGGCGACAAGAAGTGAAGCTTTCTTT
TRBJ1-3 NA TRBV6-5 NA CASSYSFGEDTIYF TGTGCCAGCAGTTACTCTTTCGGAGAGGACACCATATATTTT
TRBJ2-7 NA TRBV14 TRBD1 CASSQRGQELYEQYF TGTGCCAGCAGCCAGAGGGGGCAGGAACTATACGAGCAGTACTTC
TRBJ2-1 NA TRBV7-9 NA CASSLRTSTHEQFF TGTGCCAGCAGCCTTCGAACTAGCACCCATGAGCAGTTCTTC
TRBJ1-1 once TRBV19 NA CASSIGGLAEAFF TGTGCCAGTAGTATAGGAGGGCTGGCTGAAGCTTTCTTT
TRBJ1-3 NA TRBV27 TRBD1 CASSPGTGEFSGNTIYF TGTGCCAGCAGTCCTGGGACAGGGGAGTTCTCTGGAAACACCATATATTTT
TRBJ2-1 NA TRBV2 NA CASTALGDSYNEQFF TGTGCCAGCACCGCGCTGGGAGACTCCTACAATGAGCAGTTCTTC
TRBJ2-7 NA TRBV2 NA CASSEVQGGHSYEQYF TGTGCCAGCAGTGAAGTACAGGGGGGGCACTCCTACGAGCAGTACTTC
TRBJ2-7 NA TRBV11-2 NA CASSLGTPNYEQYF TGTGCCAGCAGCCTCGGGACTCCTAACTACGAGCAGTACTTC
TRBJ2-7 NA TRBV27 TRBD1 CASRLQGDHYEQYF TGTGCCAGCAGGCTCCAGGGGGACCATTACGAGCAGTACTTC
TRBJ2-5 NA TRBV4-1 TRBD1 CASSRNRGETQYF TGCGCCAGCAGCCGTAACAGGGGAGAGACCCAGTACTTC
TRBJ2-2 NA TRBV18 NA CASSPKGLANTGELFF TGTGCCAGCTCACCAAAGGGGCTTGCGAACACCGGGGAGCTGTTTTTT
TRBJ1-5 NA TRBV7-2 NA CASSLYTGQPQHF TGTGCCAGCAGCTTATATACAGGTCAGCCCCAGCATTTT
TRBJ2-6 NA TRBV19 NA CASSLGVRGANVLTF TGTGCCAGTAGCCTCGGGGTTCGTGGGGCCAACGTCCTGACTTTC
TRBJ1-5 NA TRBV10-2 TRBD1 CASSEVGGDNQPQHF TGCGCCAGCAGTGAGGTAGGGGGCGATAATCAGCCCCAGCATTTT